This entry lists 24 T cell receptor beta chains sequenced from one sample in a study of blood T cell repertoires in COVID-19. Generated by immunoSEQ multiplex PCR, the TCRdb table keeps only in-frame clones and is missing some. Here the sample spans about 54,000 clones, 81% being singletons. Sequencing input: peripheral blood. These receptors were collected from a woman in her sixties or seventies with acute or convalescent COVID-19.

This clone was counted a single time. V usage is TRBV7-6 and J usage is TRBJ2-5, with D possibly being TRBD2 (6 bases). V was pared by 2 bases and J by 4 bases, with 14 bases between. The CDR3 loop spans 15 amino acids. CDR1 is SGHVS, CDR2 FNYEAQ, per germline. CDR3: CASSLYLATGETQYF. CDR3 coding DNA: TGTGCCAGCAGCTTATACCTAGCGACGGGAGAGACCCAGTACTTC.

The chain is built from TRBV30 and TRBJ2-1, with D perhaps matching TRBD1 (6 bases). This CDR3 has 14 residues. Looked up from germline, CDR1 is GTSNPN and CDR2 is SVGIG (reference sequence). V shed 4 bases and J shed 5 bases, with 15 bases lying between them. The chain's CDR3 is CAWNGQLVDNEQFF. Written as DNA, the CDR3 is TGTGCCTGGAATGGACAGCTGGTCGACAATGAGCAGTTCTTC.

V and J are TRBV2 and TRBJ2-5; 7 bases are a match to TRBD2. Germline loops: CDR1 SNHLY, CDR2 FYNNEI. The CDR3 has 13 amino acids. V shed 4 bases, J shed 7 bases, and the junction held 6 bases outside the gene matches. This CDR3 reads CASSAAGEGTQYF. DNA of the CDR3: TGTGCCAGCAGTGCGGCGGGGGAAGGGACCCAGTACTTC. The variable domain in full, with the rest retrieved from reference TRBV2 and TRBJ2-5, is EPEVTQTPSHQVTQMGQEVILRCVPISNHLYFYWYRQILGQKVEFLVSFYNNEISEKSEIFDDQFSVERPDGSNFTLKIRSTKLEDSAMYFCASSAAGEGTQYFGPGTRLLVL.

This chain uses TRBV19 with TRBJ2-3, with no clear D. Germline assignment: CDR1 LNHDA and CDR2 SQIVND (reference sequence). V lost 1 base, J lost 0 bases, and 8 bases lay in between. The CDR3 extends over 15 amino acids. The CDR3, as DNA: TGTGCCAGTAGTATAGTCAGGAAAAGCACAGATACGCAGTATTTT. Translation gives CASSIVRKSTDTQYF. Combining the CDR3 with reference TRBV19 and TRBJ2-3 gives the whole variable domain DGGITQSPKYLFRKEGQNVTLSCEQNLNHDAMYWYRQDPGQGLRLIYYSQIVNDFQKGDIAEGYSVSREKKESFPLTVTSAQKNPTAFYLCASSIVRKSTDTQYFGPGTRLTVL.

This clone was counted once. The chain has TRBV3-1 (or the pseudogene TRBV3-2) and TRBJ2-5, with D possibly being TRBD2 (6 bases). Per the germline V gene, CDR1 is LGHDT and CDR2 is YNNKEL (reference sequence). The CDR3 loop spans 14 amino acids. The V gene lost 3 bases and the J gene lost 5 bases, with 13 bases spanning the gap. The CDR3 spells CASSHRLDVETQYF. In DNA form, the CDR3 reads TGTGCCAGCAGCCACCGACTAGATGTCGAGACCCAGTACTTC.

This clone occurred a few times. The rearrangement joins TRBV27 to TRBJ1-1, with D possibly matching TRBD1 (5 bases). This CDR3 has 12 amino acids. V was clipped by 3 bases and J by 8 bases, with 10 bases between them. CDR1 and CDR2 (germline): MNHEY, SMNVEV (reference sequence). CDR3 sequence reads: CASSLGTSEAFF. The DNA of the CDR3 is TGTGCCAGCAGTTTGGGGACTTCGGAAGCTTTCTTT.

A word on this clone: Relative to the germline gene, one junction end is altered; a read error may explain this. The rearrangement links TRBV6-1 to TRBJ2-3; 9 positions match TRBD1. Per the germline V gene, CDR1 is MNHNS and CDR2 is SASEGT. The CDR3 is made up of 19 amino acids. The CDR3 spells CASSEEDYRGRWATDTQYF. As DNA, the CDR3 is TGTGCCAGCAGCGAAGAGGACTACAGGGGGCGCTGGGCCACAGATACGCAGTATTTT.

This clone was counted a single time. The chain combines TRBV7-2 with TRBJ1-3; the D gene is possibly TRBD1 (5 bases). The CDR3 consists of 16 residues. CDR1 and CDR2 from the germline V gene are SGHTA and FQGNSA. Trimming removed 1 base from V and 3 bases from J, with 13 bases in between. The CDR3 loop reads CASSLGAGVFGNTIYF. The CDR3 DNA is TGTGCCAGCAGCTTAGGGGCGGGGGTGTTTGGAAACACCATATATTTT.

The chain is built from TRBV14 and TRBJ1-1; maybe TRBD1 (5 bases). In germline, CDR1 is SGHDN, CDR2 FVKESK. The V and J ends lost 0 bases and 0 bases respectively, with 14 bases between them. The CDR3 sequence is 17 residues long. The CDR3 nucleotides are TGTGCCAGCAGCCAAGATTTTGGGACTGCCGTGAACACTGAAGCTTTCTTT. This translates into CASSQDFGTAVNTEAFF.

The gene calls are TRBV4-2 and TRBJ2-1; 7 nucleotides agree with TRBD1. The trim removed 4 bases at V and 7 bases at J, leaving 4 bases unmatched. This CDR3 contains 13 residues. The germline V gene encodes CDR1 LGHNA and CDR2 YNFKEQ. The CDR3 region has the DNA TGTGCCAGCAGCCCAACAGGGGTGAATGAGCAGTTCTTC. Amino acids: CASSPTGVNEQFF.

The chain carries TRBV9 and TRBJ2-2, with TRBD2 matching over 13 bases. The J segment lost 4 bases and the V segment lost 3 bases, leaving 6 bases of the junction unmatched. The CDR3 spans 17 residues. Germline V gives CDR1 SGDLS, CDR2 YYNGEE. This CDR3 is CASSGWGLAGPTGELFF. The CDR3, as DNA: TGTGCCAGCAGCGGTTGGGGACTAGCGGGACCCACCGGGGAGCTGTTTTTT.

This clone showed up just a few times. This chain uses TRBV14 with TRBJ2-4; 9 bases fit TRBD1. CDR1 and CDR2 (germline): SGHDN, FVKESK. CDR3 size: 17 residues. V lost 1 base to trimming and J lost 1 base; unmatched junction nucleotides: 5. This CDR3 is CASSQGRTGAAKNIQYF. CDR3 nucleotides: TGTGCCAGCAGCCAAGGCAGGACAGGGGCGGCCAAAAACATTCAGTACTTC.

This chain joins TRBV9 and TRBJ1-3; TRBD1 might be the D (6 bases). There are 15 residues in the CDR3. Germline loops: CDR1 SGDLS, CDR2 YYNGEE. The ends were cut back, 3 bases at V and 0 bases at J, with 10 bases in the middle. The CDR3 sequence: CASSAGQISGNTIYF. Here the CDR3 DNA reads TGTGCCAGCAGCGCGGGACAAATCTCTGGAAACACCATATATTTT.

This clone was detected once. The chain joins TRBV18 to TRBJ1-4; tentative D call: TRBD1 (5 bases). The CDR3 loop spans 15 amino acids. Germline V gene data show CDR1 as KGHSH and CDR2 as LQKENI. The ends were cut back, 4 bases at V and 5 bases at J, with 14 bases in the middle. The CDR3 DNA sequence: TGTGCCAGCTCACGAATCTCGGAGGGGAATGAAAAACTGTTTTTT. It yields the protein CASSRISEGNEKLFF.

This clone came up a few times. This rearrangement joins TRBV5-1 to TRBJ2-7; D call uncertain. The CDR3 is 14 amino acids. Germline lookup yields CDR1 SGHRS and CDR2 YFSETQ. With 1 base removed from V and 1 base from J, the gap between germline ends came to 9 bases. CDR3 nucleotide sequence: TGCGCCAGCAGCTTGAATCCCCAGTCCTACGAGCAGTACTTC. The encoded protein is CASSLNPQSYEQYF.

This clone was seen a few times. The CDR3 loop is CASSPLAGKVAEYF. Written as DNA, the CDR3 is TGTGCCAGCAGTCCTCTGGCAGGGAAGGTTGCGGAGTATTTT. The V gene is TRBV6-4, the J gene TRBJ2-3; D might be TRBD1 (5 bases). V was shortened by 5 bases and J by 13 bases, with 22 bases between the two germline ends. The CDR3 sequence is 14 residues long. Germline V gene data show CDR1 as MRHNA and CDR2 as SNTAGT.

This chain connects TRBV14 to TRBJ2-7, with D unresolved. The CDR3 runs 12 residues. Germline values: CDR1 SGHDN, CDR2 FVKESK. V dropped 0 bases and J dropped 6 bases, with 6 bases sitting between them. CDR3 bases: TGTGCCAGCAGCCAAGAGCGGCTCGAGCAGTACTTC. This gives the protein CASSQERLEQYF. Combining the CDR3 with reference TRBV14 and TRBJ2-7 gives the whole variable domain EAGVTQFPSHSVIEKGQTVTLRCDPISGHDNLYWYRRVMGKEIKFLLHFVKESKQDESGMPNNRFLAERTGGTYSTLKVQPAELEDSGVYFCASSQERLEQYFGPGTRLTVT.

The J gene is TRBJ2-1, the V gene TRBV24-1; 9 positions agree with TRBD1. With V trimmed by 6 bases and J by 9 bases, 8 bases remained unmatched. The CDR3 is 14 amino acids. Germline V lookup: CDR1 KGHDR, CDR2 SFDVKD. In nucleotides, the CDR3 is TGTGCCACCAGTCCTCGGGACAGGGAAAGTGAGCAGTTCTTC. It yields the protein CATSPRDRESEQFF.

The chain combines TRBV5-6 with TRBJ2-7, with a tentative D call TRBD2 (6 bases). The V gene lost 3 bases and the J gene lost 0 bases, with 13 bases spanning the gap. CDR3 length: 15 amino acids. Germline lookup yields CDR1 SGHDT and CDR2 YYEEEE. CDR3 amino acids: CASSSGLPVSYEQYF. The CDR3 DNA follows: TGTGCCAGCAGCTCGGGACTTCCTGTCTCCTACGAGCAGTACTTC. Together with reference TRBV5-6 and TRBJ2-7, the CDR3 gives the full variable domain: DAGVTQSPTHLIKTRGQQVTLRCSPKSGHDTVSWYQQALGQGPQFIFQYYEEEERQRGNFPDRFSGHQFPNYSSELNVNALLLGDSALYLCASSSGLPVSYEQYFGPGTRLTVT.

CDR3 loop: CGSRRRSVDTEAFF. For the CDR3, the DNA is TGTGGATCGCGGAGGCGTTCGGTGGACACTGAAGCTTTCTTT. V usage is TRBV11-1 and J usage is TRBJ1-1, with D hard to call. The CDR3 covers 14 residues. Germline CDR1 SGHAT, CDR2 FQDESV (reference sequence).

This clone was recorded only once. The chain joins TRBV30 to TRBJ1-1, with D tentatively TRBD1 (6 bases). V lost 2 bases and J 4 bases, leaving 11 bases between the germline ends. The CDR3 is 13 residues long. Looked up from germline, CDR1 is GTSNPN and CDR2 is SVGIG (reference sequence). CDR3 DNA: TGTGCCTGGAGTTCAGGGGCCAGCACTGAAGCTTTCTTT. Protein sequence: CAWSSGASTEAFF. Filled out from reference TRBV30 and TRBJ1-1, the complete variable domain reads SQTIHQWPATLVQPVGSPLSLECTVEGTSNPNLYWYRQAAGRGLQLLFYSVGIGQISSEVPQNLSASRPQDRQFILSSKKLLLSDSGFYLCAWSSGASTEAFFGQGTRLTVV.

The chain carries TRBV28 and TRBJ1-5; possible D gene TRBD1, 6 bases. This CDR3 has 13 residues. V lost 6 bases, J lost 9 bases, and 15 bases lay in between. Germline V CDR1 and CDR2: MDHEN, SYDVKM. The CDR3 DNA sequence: TGTGCCAGCAGCTCCATACAGGGTCGGCCCCAGCATTTT. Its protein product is CASSSIQGRPQHF.

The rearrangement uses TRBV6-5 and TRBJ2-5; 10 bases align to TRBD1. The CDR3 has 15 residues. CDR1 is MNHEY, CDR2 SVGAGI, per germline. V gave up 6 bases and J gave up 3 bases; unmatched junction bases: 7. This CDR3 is CASRMGTGVKETQYF. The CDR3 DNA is TGTGCCAGCAGAATGGGGACAGGGGTCAAAGAGACCCAGTACTTC.

CDR3 sequence reads: CATSDAGLTTQYF. The CDR3 bases are TGTGCCACCAGTGATGCCGGTTTAACGACGCAGTATTTT. V and J are TRBV24-1 and TRBJ2-3; D uncertain. With 3 bases removed from V and 9 bases from J, the gap between germline ends came to 12 bases. CDR1 is KGHDR, CDR2 SFDVKD, per germline. CDR3 length: 13 amino acids.